Below, 10 T cell receptor beta chains from the same sample are listed, as sequenced in a study of blood T cell repertoires in COVID-19. Generated by immunoSEQ multiplex PCR, the TCRdb table keeps only in-frame clones and is missing some. The repertoire has more than 250,000 clones, around 88% of them found once; the top ten carry more than 1%. Material: PBMCs or T cells enriched from blood (not recorded which). Receptors originate from a woman aged 40 to 50 with acute COVID-19.

The chain links TRBV9 to TRBJ1-3, with D unresolved. Germline-derived CDR1 and CDR2 are SGDLS and YYNGEE. The length of the CDR3 is 14 residues. Trimming cost V 2 bases and J 1 base, with 7 bases left between them. CDR3: CASSVGESGNTIYF. The CDR3 DNA reads as TGTGCCAGCAGCGTCGGGGAATCTGGAAACACCATATATTTT.

This clone was counted a few times. The chain couples TRBV7-2 to TRBJ2-4; TRBD1 matches 9 bases. After removal of 6 bases from V and 6 bases from J, the junction contained 6 bases not matched to a gene. This CDR3 region has 14 residues. Germline values: CDR1 SGHTA, CDR2 FQGNSA. This chain's CDR3 is CASSLQGAGNIQYF. The DNA of the CDR3 is TGTGCCAGCAGTTTACAGGGGGCGGGAAACATTCAGTACTTC. The full variable domain, completed using reference TRBV7-2 and TRBJ2-4, is GAGVSQSPSNKVTEKGKDVELRCDPISGHTALYWYRQSLGQGLEFLIYFQGNSAPDKSGLPSDRFSAERTGGSVSTLTIQRTQQEDSAVYLCASSLQGAGNIQYFGAGTRLSVL.

The rearrangement uses TRBV7-9 and TRBJ1-2, with 10 bases matching TRBD1. V was pared by 2 bases and J by 4 bases, with 10 bases of the junction left unmatched. This CDR3 spans 17 amino acids. Germline CDR1 and CDR2: SEHNR and FQNEAQ (reference sequence). The CDR3: CASSLTYRDRGLYGYTF. The DNA for the CDR3 is TGTGCCAGCAGCTTAACGTATCGGGACAGGGGACTCTATGGCTACACCTTC.

The chain recombines TRBV19 with TRBJ2-5; D not resolved. CDR1 is LNHDA, CDR2 SQIVND, per germline (reference sequence). This CDR3 comprises 12 residues. Trimming shortened V by 3 bases and J by 5 bases, and 7 bases separated the two germline ends. CDR3 coding DNA: TGTGCCAGTAGTATTTTCAGGGAGACCCAGTACTTC. As protein: CASSIFRETQYF.

In DNA form, the CDR3 reads TGTGCCAGCAGCACTGACAGGGGACCGCTGACTGAAGCTTTCTTT. Protein: CASSTDRGPLTEAFF. The rearrangement joins TRBV13 to TRBJ1-1; 8 nucleotides match TRBD1. CDR1 and CDR2 (germline): PRHDT, FYEKMQ (reference sequence). The CDR3 has 15 amino acids. The junction had 10 bases not matched to a gene; V was cut back by 5 bases and J by 5 bases.

This clone was found a few times. V usage is TRBV5-1 and J usage is TRBJ1-1; 9 nucleotides agree with TRBD1. The trim removed 2 bases at V and 4 bases at J, leaving 9 bases unmatched. In germline, CDR1 is SGHRS, CDR2 YFSETQ. The CDR3 has 16 residues. The CDR3 is CASSLNHRGRVTEAFF. In nucleotides, the CDR3 is TGCGCCAGCAGCTTAAACCACAGGGGGCGGGTCACTGAAGCTTTCTTT.

The chain uses TRBV18 and TRBJ1-5, with TRBD1 matching over 9 bases. Germline V lookup: CDR1 KGHSH, CDR2 LQKENI. The CDR3 has 15 amino acids. The V and J ends lost 5 bases and 0 bases, in that order; junction bases with no gene match: 2. The CDR3 coding sequence is TGTGCCAGCTCAGCGACAGGGGGTAGCAATCAGCCCCAGCATTTT. Protein: CASSATGGSNQPQHF.

CDR3 in amino acids: CATSPQGTDYEQYF. CDR3 coding DNA: TGTGCCACCAGTCCCCAGGGGACCGACTACGAGCAGTACTTC. V usage is TRBV24-1 and J usage is TRBJ2-7; tentative D call: TRBD1 (6 bases). This CDR3 has 14 amino acids. V was pared by 6 bases and J by 3 bases, with 14 bases between. Germline V gene sequence: CDR1 KGHDR, CDR2 SFDVKD.

V usage is TRBV30 and J usage is TRBJ1-4; no definite D call. The V end lost 4 bases, the J end lost 5 bases, and 5 bases lay between the germline ends. From germline, CDR1 is GTSNPN and CDR2 SVGIG (reference sequence). The CDR3 sequence is 11 residues long. CDR3 DNA: TGTGCCTGGACCCCAAATGAAAAACTGTTTTTT. This gives the protein CAWTPNEKLFF. Based on the CDR3 plus reference TRBV30 and TRBJ1-4, the full variable domain is SQTIHQWPATLVQPVGSPLSLECTVEGTSNPNLYWYRQAAGRGLQLLFYSVGIGQISSEVPQNLSASRPQDRQFILSSKKLLLSDSGFYLCAWTPNEKLFFGSGTQLSVL.

The chain combines TRBV10-3 with TRBJ1-2, with D hard to call. The germline V gene encodes CDR1 ENHRY and CDR2 SYGVKD. Trimming removed 4 bases at V and 7 bases at J, with 13 bases between. This CDR3 contains 13 residues. Here the CDR3 reads CAISGPGNGGYTF. DNA of the CDR3: TGTGCCATCAGTGGGCCAGGAAATGGTGGCTACACCTTC.